These T cell receptor beta chains were read from a single sample in a study of T cells in localized non-small cell lung cancer. TCRdb keeps only in-frame clones here, not all; method: immunoSEQ multiplex PCR. The table lists some 1,500 clones, 24% of them singletons. This material consisted of lung tumor tissue, taken before any cancer treatment. These receptor sequences come from a male donor aged 60 or over with stage II lung adenocarcinoma. The CDR3 runs from the conserved cysteine through the conserved F or W.

v_call: TRBV11-3
cdr3_length: 15
j_call: TRBJ1-1
cdr3_aa: CASSQGQRMNTEAFF

v_call: TRBV6-8
cdr3_length: 16
j_call: TRBJ2-7
cdr3_aa: CASSYSPSGSSYEQYF

v_call: TRBV28
cdr3_length: 15
j_call: TRBJ2-7
cdr3_aa: CASRTGLFWSYEQYF

v_call: TRBV12-5
cdr3_length: 12
j_call: TRBJ2-1
cdr3_aa: CASQKVENEQFF

v_call: TRBV11-3
cdr3_length: 14
j_call: TRBJ2-5
cdr3_aa: CASSFSLGVEDQYF

v_call: TRBV5-1
cdr3_length: 14
j_call: TRBJ1-1
cdr3_aa: CASSPTGLGTEAFF

v_call: TRBV10-3
cdr3_length: 18
j_call: TRBJ2-3
cdr3_aa: CAISEGLAGGPHTDTQYF

v_call: TRBV6-8
cdr3_length: 15
j_call: TRBJ2-7
cdr3_aa: CASTSVDKGSYEQYF

v_call: TRBV16
cdr3_length: 14
j_call: TRBJ2-3
cdr3_aa: CASSQFDSTDTQYF

v_call: TRBV1
cdr3_length: 16
j_call: TRBJ2-5
cdr3_aa: CASSQDGGTTKETQYF

v_call: TRBV6-8
cdr3_length: 15
j_call: TRBJ2-1
cdr3_aa: CASSYSGTDYNEQFF

v_call: TRBV28
cdr3_length: 13
j_call: TRBJ1-1
cdr3_aa: CASSWTGRTEAFF

v_call: TRBV28
cdr3_length: 12
j_call: TRBJ2-1
cdr3_aa: CASSSLTSEQFF

v_call: TRBV18
cdr3_length: 16
j_call: TRBJ2-5
cdr3_aa: CASSPWATHSQETQYF

v_call: TRBV19
cdr3_length: 12
j_call: TRBJ1-4
cdr3_aa: CATDGTGSKLFF

v_call: TRBV9
cdr3_length: 16
j_call: TRBJ1-5
cdr3_aa: CASSVGKGGATQPQHF

v_call: TRBV19
cdr3_length: 15
j_call: TRBJ2-1
cdr3_aa: CASSQLADSYNEQFF

v_call: TRBV19
cdr3_length: 15
j_call: TRBJ2-1
cdr3_aa: CASSGASGSRPTVFF

v_call: TRBV19
cdr3_length: 14
j_call: TRBJ1-2
cdr3_aa: CASGTGASSYGYTF

v_call: TRBV18
cdr3_length: 13
j_call: TRBJ2-1
cdr3_aa: CASSPLRESEQFF

v_call: TRBV4-1
cdr3_length: 16
j_call: TRBJ2-3
cdr3_aa: CASSQDSPLYEGTQYF

v_call: TRBV11-3
cdr3_length: 16
j_call: TRBJ2-1
cdr3_aa: CASSDGRDSLGNEQFF

v_call: TRBV28
cdr3_length: 17
j_call: TRBJ1-5
cdr3_aa: CASSPGTGVRGNQPQHF

v_call: TRBV11-3
cdr3_length: 15
j_call: TRBJ2-7
cdr3_aa: CASSQRLAQSTEQYF

v_call: TRBV19
cdr3_length: 14
j_call: TRBJ1-1
cdr3_aa: CASSIDYRVTEAFF

v_call: TRBV6-8
cdr3_length: 15
j_call: TRBJ2-3
cdr3_aa: CASRRQGGSTDTQYF

v_call: TRBV19
cdr3_length: 16
j_call: TRBJ2-1
cdr3_aa: CASSLISSLSYNEQFF

v_call: TRBV6-8
cdr3_length: 17
j_call: TRBJ1-3
cdr3_aa: CASSYSGWGPSGNTIYF

v_call: TRBV28
cdr3_length: 13
j_call: TRBJ2-5
cdr3_aa: CASSLGGGRTQYF

v_call: TRBV18
cdr3_length: 16
j_call: TRBJ1-3
cdr3_aa: CASSPGTPSPGNTIYF

v_call: TRBV19
cdr3_length: 18
j_call: TRBJ2-5
cdr3_aa: CASGPTPGTSGRGETQYF

v_call: TRBV19
cdr3_length: 13
j_call: TRBJ2-5
cdr3_aa: CASSIRPWETQYF

v_call: TRBV10-2
cdr3_length: 16
j_call: TRBJ2-1
cdr3_aa: CASSVAGTSAGNEQFF

v_call: TRBV10-3
cdr3_length: 14
j_call: TRBJ2-3
cdr3_aa: CAIRTDFGTDTQYF

v_call: TRBV6-8
cdr3_length: 19
j_call: TRBJ2-7
cdr3_aa: CASMLPGPRRLKGRYEQYF

v_call: TRBV6-8
cdr3_length: 13
j_call: TRBJ2-7
cdr3_aa: CASTTSRSYEQYF

v_call: TRBV6-7
cdr3_length: 13
j_call: TRBJ1-2
cdr3_aa: CASRLQPNYGYTF

v_call: TRBV7-2
cdr3_length: 13
j_call: TRBJ1-1
cdr3_aa: CASSQESNTEAFF